Detailed here is one T cell receptor beta chain. The data originate from a study of T cell responses to AZD1222 COVID-19 vaccine. Repertoires were generated with immunoSEQ multiplex PCR, while TCRdb's copy carries only in-frame clones and drops some. The table has about 100,000 clones, approximately 90% seen once; the top ten hold approximately 1.2%. The germline CDR1 and CDR2 sequences are SGDLS and YYNGEE. V lost 4 bases to trimming and J lost 4 bases; unmatched junction nucleotides: 2. There are 13 residues in the CDR3. Material: peripheral blood, obtained on day 0 of AZD1222 vaccination. The genes are TRBV9 and TRBJ1-3; 7 nucleotides align to TRBD1. The origin of this receptor is an adult in good health. As DNA, the CDR3 is TGTGCCAGCAGCCAGGGACAGGGAAACACCATATATTTT. Its translation: CASSQGQGNTIYF.